A selection of T cell receptor beta chains follows, all from one sample in a study of T cell changes during pregnancy in multiple sclerosis. Measured with immunoSEQ multiplex PCR; TCRdb has only the in-frame clones, and not every one. The repertoire holds around 50,000 clones, with 85% to 90% as singletons. Sequenced here: CD8+ T cells from peripheral blood mononuclear cells, sampled in the second trimester of pregnancy. The receptors shown here come from a female donor with multiple sclerosis, enrolled in a pregnancy study. The CDR3 runs from the conserved cysteine through the conserved F or W. D genes are given only for firm matches. Clone sizes are given selectively: once, few, many, or a class where the clone is expanded.

D,length,J,size,V,CDR3,DNA
-,16,TRBJ2-3,once,TRBV5-5,CASSLRPGLNTDTQYF,TGTGCCAGCAGCTTGCGCCCAGGGCTAAACACAGATACGCAGTATTTT
-,12,TRBJ1-4,-,TRBV5-6,CASSLGQGGLFF,TGTGCCAGCAGCTTGGGGCAGGGTGGTCTGTTTTTT
TRBD1,17,TRBJ2-7,once,TRBV29-1,CSVNLPRRQGAIYEQYF,TGCAGCGTTAATCTACCTAGACGACAGGGGGCCATCTACGAGCAGTACTTC
-,15,TRBJ1-3,medium-sized,TRBV6-4,CASSPRSGSGNTIYF,TGTGCCAGCAGTCCCCGCTCGGGGTCTGGAAACACCATATATTTT
TRBD2,15,TRBJ2-1,-,TRBV13,CASSPRLAGDNEQFF,TGTGCCAGCAGCCCGAGACTAGCGGGAGACAATGAGCAGTTCTTC
-,15,TRBJ2-1,-,TRBV13,CASSSGRGTYNEQFF,TGTGCCAGCAGCTCAGGCAGGGGAACCTACAATGAGCAGTTCTTC
TRBD2,16,TRBJ2-1,-,TRBV7-6,CASSSLPGLAVQEQFF,TGTGCCAGCAGCTCCCTACCGGGACTAGCGGTACAAGAGCAGTTCTTC
TRBD2,16,TRBJ2-2,-,TRBV29-1,CSGLRASGGNTGELFF,TGCAGCGGTCTAAGGGCTAGCGGGGGGAACACCGGGGAGCTGTTTTTT
TRBD1,13,TRBJ2-7,-,TRBV19,CASIGGQGYEQYF,TGTGCCAGTATAGGCGGACAGGGGTACGAGCAGTACTTC
-,14,TRBJ2-3,-,TRBV2,CASSEGGLTDTQYF,TGTGCCAGCAGTGAAGGGGGACTCACAGATACGCAGTATTTT
-,15,TRBJ1-4,-,TRBV19,CASSINGGEDEKLFF,TGTGCCAGTAGTATTAATGGGGGGGAAGATGAAAAACTGTTTTTT